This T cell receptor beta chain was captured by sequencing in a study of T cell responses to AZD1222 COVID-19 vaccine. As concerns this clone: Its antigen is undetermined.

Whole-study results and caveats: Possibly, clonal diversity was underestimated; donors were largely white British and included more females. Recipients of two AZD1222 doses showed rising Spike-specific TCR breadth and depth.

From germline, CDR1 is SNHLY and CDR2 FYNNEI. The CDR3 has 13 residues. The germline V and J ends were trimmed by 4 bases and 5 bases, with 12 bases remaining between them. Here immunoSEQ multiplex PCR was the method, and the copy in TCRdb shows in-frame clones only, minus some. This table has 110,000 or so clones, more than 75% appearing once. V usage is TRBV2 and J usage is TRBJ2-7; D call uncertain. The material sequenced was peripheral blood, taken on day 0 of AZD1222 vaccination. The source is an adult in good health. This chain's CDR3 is CASSVRTRNEQYF. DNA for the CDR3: TGTGCCAGCAGTGTCAGGACGCGAAACGAGCAGTACTTC.